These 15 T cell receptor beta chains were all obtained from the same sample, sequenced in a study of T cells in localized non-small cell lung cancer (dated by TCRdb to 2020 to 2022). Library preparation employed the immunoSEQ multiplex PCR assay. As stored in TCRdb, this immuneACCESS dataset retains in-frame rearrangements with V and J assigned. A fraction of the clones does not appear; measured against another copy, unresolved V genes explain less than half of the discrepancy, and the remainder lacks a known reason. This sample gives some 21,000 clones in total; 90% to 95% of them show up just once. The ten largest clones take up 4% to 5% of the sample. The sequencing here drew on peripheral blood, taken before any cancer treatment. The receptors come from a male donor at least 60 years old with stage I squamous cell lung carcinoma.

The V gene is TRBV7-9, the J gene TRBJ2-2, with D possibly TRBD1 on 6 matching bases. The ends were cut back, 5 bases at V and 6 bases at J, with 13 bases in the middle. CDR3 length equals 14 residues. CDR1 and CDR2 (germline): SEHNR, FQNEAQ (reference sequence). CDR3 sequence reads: CASSPNRAPGELFF. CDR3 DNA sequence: TGTGCCAGCAGCCCAAACAGGGCACCCGGGGAGCTGTTTTTT.

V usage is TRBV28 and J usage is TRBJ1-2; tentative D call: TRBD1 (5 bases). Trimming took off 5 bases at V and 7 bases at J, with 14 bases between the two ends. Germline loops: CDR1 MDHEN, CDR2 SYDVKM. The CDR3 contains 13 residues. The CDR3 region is CASSLGQGTGYTF. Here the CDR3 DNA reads TGTGCCAGCAGTCTCGGGCAGGGAACTGGCTACACCTTC.

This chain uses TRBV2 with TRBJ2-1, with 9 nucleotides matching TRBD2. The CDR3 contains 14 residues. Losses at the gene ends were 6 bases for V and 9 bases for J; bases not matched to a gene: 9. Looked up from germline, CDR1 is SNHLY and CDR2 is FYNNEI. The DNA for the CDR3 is TGTGCCAGCAGGAAGGCTAGCGGGGATGGTGAGCAGTTCTTC. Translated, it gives CASRKASGDGEQFF.

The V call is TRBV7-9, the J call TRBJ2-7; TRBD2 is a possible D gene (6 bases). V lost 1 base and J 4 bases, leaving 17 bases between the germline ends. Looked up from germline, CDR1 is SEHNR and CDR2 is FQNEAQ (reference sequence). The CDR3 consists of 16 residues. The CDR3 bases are TGTGCCAGCAGCTTAGTCAGCGCGGGGTTTGGTTACGAGCAGTACTTC. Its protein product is CASSLVSAGFGYEQYF.

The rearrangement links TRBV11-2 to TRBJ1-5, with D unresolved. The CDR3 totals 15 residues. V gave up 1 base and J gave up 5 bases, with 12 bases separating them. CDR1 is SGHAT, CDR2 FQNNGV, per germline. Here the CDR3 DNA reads TGTGCCAGCAGCTTAGGAGGGCTTGGGCATCAGCCCCAGCATTTT. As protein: CASSLGGLGHQPQHF.

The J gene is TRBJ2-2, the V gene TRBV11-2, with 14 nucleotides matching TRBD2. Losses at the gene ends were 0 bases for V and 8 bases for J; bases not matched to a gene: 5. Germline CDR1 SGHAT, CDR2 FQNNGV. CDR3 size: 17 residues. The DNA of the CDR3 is TGTGCCAGCAGCTTAGATGGGACTAGCGGGAGTCCAGGGGAGCTGTTTTTT. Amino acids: CASSLDGTSGSPGELFF.

Here the CDR3 reads CASDFDNEQFF. CDR3 nucleotide sequence: TGTGCCTCTGATTTCGACAATGAGCAGTTCTTC. The rearrangement links TRBV30 to TRBJ2-1; no clear D. Trimming took 7 bases from V and 5 from J, leaving 9 bases between them. The CDR3 totals 11 residues. Looked up from germline, CDR1 is GTSNPN and CDR2 is SVGIG (reference sequence). The full variable domain, completed using reference TRBV30 and TRBJ2-1, is SQTIHQWPATLVQPVGSPLSLECTVEGTSNPNLYWYRQAAGRGLQLLFYSVGIGQISSEVPQNLSASRPQDRQFILSSKKLLLSDSGFYLCASDFDNEQFFGPGTRLTVL.

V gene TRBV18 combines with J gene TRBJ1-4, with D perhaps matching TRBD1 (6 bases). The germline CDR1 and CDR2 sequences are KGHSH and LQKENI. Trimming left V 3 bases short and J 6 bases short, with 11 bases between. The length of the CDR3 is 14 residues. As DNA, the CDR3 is TGTGCCAGCTCACCGGGGGGCCACGATGAAAAACTGTTTTTT. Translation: CASSPGGHDEKLFF.

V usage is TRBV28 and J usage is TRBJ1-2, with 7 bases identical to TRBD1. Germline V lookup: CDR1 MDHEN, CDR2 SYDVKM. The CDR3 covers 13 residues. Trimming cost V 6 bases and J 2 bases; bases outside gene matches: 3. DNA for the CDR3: TGTGCCAGCAGCCCAGGGGGGAACTATGGCTACACCTTC. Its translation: CASSPGGNYGYTF.

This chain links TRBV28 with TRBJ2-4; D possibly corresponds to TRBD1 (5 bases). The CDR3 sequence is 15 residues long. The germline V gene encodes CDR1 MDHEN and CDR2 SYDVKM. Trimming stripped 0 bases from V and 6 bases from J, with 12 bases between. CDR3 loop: CASSLWGKGLNIQYF. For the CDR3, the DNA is TGTGCCAGCAGTTTATGGGGGAAGGGGCTAAACATTCAGTACTTC. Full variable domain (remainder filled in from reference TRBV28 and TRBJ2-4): DVKVTQSSRYLVKRTGEKVFLECVQDMDHENMFWYRQDPGLGLRLIYFSYDVKMKEKGDIPEGYSVSREKKERFSLILESASTNQTSMYLCASSLWGKGLNIQYFGAGTRLSVL.

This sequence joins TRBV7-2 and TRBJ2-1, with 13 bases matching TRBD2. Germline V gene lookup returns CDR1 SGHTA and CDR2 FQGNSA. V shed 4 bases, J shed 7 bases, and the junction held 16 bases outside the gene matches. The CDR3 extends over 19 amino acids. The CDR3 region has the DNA TGTGCCAGCAGCTCCCGGACTAGCGGGAGTTTGAGACCCCTGAATGAGCAGTTCTTC. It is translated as CASSSRTSGSLRPLNEQFF.

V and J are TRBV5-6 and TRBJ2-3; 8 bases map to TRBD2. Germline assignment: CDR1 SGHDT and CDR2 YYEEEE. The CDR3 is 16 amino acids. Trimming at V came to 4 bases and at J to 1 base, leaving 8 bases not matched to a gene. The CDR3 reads CASSHRTSQGTDTQYF. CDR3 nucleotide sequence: TGTGCCAGCAGCCACCGGACTAGCCAAGGCACAGATACGCAGTATTTT.

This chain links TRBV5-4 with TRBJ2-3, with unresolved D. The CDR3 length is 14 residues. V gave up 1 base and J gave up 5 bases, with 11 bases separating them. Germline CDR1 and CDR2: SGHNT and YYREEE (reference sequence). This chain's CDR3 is CASSLSGQLDTQYF. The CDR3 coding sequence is TGTGCCAGCAGCTTGTCTGGTCAATTAGATACGCAGTATTTT.

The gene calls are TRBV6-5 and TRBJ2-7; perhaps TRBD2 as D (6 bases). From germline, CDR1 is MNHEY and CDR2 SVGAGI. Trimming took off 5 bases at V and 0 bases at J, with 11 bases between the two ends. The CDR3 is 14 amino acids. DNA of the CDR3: TGTGCCAGCAGTCGGGACTTACGCTCCTACGAGCAGTACTTC. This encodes CASSRDLRSYEQYF.

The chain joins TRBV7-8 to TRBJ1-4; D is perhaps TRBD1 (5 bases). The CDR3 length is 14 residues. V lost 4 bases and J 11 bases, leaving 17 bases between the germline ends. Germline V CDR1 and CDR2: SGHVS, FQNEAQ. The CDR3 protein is CASSYRDENPKLFF. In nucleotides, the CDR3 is TGTGCCAGCAGCTACCGGGACGAAAATCCGAAACTGTTTTTT.